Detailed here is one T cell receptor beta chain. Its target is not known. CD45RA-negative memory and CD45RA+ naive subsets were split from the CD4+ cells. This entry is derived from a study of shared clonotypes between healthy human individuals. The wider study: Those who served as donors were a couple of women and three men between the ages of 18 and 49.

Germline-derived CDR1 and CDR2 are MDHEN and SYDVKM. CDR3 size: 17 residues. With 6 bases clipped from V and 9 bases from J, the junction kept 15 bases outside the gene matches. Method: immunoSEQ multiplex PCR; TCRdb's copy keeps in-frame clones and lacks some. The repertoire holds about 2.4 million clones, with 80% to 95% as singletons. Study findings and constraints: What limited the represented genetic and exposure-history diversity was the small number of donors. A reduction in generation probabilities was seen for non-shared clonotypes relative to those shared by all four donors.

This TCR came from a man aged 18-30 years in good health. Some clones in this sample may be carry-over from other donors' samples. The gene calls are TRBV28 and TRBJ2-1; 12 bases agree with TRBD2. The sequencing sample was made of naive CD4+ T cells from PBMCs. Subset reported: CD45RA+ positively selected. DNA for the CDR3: TGTGCCAGCAGGTATTCGACTAGCGGGAGATCGGTCGTTGAGCAGTTCTTC. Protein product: CASRYSTSGRSVVEQFF.